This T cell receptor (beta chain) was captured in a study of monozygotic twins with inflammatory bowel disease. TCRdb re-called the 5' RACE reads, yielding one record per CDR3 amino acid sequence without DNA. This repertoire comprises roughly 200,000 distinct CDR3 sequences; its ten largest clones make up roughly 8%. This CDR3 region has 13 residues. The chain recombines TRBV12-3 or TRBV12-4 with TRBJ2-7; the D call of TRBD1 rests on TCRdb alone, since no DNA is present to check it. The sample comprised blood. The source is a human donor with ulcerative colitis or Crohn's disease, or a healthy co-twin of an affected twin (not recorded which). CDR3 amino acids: CASRTGGTYEQYF.